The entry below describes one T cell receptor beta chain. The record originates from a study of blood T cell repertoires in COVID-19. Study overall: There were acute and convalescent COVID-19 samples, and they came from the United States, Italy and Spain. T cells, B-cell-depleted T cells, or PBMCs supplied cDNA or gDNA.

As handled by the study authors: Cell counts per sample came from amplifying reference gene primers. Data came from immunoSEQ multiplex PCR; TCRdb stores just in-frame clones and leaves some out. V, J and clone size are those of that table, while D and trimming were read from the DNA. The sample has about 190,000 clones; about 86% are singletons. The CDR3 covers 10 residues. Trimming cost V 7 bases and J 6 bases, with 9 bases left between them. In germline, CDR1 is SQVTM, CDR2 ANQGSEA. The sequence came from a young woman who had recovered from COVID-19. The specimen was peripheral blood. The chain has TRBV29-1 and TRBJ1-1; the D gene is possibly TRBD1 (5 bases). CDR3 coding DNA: TGCAGCGCCGGGGGGGCTGAAGCTTTCTTT. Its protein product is CSAGGAEAFF.